A selection of T cell receptor beta chains follows, all from one sample in a study of blood T cell repertoires in COVID-19. Sequenced by immunoSEQ multiplex PCR; TCRdb stores in-frame clones only, minus some. The sample holds about 170,000 clones, 83% seen once. Sequences were obtained from peripheral blood. The receptors here all came from a woman of 80 years or more with acute or convalescent COVID-19. Each CDR3 is given with its conserved first and last residue. D genes are given only for firm matches. A row's size may be missing; if present it is once, few, many or a size class.

TRBD1	TRBV28	NA	TRBJ1-3	CASKGQDPSGNTIYF	TGTGCCAGCAAGGGACAGGACCCCTCTGGAAACACCATATATTTT
TRBD1	TRBV5-1	few	TRBJ2-7	CASSPGQAPYEQYF	TGCGCCAGCAGCCCCGGACAGGCTCCCTACGAGCAGTACTTC
TRBD2	TRBV13	NA	TRBJ2-3	CASSPITAGTSGRSDTQYF	TGTGCCAGCAGCCCGATAACCGCCGGGACTAGCGGGAGAAGTGATACGCAGTATTTT
TRBD2	TRBV24-1	NA	TRBJ2-5	CATSDPGEGETQYF	TGTGCCACCAGTGACCCCGGGGAGGGAGAGACCCAGTACTTC
NA	TRBV28	NA	TRBJ1-1	CASSGDREAFF	TGTGCCAGCAGTGGTGACAGAGAAGCTTTCTTT
NA	TRBV30	once	TRBJ2-2	CAWSYALGAGELFF	TGTGCCTGGAGTTATGCCCTGGGAGCCGGGGAGCTGTTTTTT
NA	TRBV11-3	NA	TRBJ2-1	CASSLDQGSYNEQFF	TGTGCCAGCAGCTTAGATCAGGGCAGCTACAATGAGCAGTTCTTC
TRBD1	TRBV24-1	few	TRBJ1-5	CATRDREGNQPQHF	TGTGCCACCCGGGACAGGGAGGGCAATCAGCCCCAGCATTTT
NA	TRBV5-1	NA	TRBJ2-1	CASSFGGLVGIEQFF	TGCGCCAGCAGCTTTGGGGGCTTAGTGGGCATTGAGCAGTTCTTC
NA	TRBV7-9	NA	TRBJ2-1	CASSLGSGQYNEQFF	TGTGCCAGCAGCTTAGGGTCAGGTCAATACAATGAGCAGTTCTTC
TRBD1	TRBV29-1	NA	TRBJ2-1	CSVVLQGVEQFF	TGCAGCGTTGTCCTCCAGGGGGTTGAGCAGTTCTTC
TRBD2	TRBV30	NA	TRBJ2-2	CAWSRVAGVRAGELFF	TGTGCCTGGAGTCGGGTAGCGGGAGTAAGGGCCGGGGAGCTGTTTTTT
TRBD2	TRBV24-1	few	TRBJ2-1	CATSDSYERTSGGSEQFF	TGTGCCACCAGTGATTCGTACGAACGGACTAGCGGGGGGAGTGAGCAGTTCTTC
TRBD2	TRBV5-1	NA	TRBJ2-1	CASSPAFIVGTSGLSYNEQFF	TGCGCCAGCAGCCCCGCTTTTATCGTGGGGACTAGCGGCCTCTCCTACAATGAGCAGTTCTTC
TRBD2	TRBV4-3	NA	TRBJ2-1	CASSQDRASGYNEQFF	TGCGCCAGCAGCCAAGATAGGGCTAGCGGCTACAATGAGCAGTTCTTC
TRBD1	TRBV12-3/TRBV12-4	NA	TRBJ1-5	CASRFDRDQPQHF	TGTGCCAGCAGATTTGACAGGGATCAGCCCCAGCATTTT
TRBD1	TRBV27	NA	TRBJ1-1	CASSSTGGVSAFF	TGTGCCAGCAGTTCCACAGGGGGGGTTTCCGCTTTCTTT
TRBD1	TRBV6-5	NA	TRBJ1-2	CASRIDRGNYGYTF	TGTGCCAGCAGGATCGACAGGGGTAACTATGGCTACACCTTC
NA	TRBV19	NA	TRBJ1-1	CASSSQANTEAFF	TGTGCCAGTAGTTCCCAAGCGAACACTGAAGCTTTCTTT
NA	TRBV5-5	NA	TRBJ1-1	CASSLIGSGPADTSEAFF	TGTGCCAGCAGCTTGATTGGTAGCGGTCCGGCGGATACTAGTGAAGCTTTCTTT
NA	TRBV19	NA	TRBJ1-1	CASGSTGLITEAFF	TGTGCCAGTGGATCAACAGGGTTAATCACTGAAGCTTTCTTT
TRBD1	TRBV3-1/TRBV3-2	NA	TRBJ2-7	CASSQDRGAGGIYEQYF	TGTGCCAGCAGCCAAGATCGAGGGGCAGGGGGAATCTACGAGCAGTACTTC